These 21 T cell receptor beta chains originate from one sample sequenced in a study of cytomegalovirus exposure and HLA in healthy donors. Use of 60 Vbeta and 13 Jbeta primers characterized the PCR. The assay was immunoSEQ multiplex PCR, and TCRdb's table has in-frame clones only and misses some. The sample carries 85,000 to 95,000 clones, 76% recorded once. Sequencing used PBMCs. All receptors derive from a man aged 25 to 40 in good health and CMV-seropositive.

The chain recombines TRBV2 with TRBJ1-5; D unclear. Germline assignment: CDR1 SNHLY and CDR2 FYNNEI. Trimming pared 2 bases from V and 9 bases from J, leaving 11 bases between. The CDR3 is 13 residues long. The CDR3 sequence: CASSENGKRPQHF. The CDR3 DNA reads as TGTGCCAGCAGTGAAAACGGTAAACGGCCCCAGCATTTT.

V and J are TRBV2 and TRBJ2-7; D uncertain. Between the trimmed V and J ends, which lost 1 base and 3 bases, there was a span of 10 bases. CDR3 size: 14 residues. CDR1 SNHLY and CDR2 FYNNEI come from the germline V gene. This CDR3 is CASSEVGDFYEQYF. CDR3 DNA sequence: TGTGCCAGCAGTGAAGTCGGAGATTTCTACGAGCAGTACTTC.

The CDR3 sequence is CATSRVGSGLEETQYF. Here the CDR3 DNA reads TGTGCCACCAGCAGAGTGGGGTCAGGGTTGGAAGAGACCCAGTACTTC. The chain links TRBV15 to TRBJ2-5; a weak D match, TRBD1 (5 bases). V lost 1 base to trimming and J lost 3 bases, with 15 bases between them. CDR3 length equals 16 residues. Germline CDR1 is LNHNV and CDR2 is YYDKDF (reference sequence). Full variable domain (missing parts from reference TRBV15 and TRBJ2-5): DAMVIQNPRYQVTQFGKPVTLSCSQTLNHNVMYWYQQKSSQAPKLLFHYYDKDFNNEADTPDNFQSRRPNTSFCFLDIRSPGLGDTAMYLCATSRVGSGLEETQYFGPGTRLLVL.

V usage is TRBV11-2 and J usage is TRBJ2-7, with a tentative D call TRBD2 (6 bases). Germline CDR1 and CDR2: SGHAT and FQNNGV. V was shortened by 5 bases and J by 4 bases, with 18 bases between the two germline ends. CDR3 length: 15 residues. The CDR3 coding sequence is TGTGCCAGCAGCCCGAGTACCGGGACTCTTTACGAGCAGTACTTC. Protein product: CASSPSTGTLYEQYF. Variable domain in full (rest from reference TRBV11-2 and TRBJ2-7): EAGVAQSPRYKIIEKRQSVAFWCNPISGHATLYWYQQILGQGPKLLIQFQNNGVVDDSQLPKDRFSAERLKGVDSTLKIQPAKLEDSAVYLCASSPSTGTLYEQYFGPGTRLTVT.

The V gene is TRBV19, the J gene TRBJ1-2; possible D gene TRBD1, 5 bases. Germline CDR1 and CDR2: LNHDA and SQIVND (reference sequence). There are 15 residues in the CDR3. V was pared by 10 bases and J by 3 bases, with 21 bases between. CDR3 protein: CATAYGGREDYGYTF. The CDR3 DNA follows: TGTGCCACTGCGTACGGGGGTCGGGAAGACTATGGCTACACCTTC.

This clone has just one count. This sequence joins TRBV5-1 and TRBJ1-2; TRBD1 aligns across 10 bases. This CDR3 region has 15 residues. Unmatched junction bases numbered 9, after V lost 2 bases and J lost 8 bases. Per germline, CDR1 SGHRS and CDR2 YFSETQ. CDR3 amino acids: CASSFSGQGGRGYTF. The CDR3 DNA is TGCGCCAGCAGCTTTAGTGGACAGGGGGGGAGAGGCTACACCTTC.

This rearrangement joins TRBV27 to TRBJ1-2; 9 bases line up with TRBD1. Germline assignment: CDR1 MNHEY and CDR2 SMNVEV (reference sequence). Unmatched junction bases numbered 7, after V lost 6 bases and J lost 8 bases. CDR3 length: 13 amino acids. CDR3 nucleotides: TGTGCCAGCAGCTCACGACAGGGGGTGGGCTACACCTTC. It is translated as CASSSRQGVGYTF.

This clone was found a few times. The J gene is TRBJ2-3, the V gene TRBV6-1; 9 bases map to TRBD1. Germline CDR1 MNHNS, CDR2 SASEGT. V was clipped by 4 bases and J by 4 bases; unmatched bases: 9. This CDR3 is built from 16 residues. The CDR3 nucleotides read TGTGCCAGCAGTGTTATGAACGGACAGGGGTCAGATACGCAGTATTTT. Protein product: CASSVMNGQGSDTQYF.

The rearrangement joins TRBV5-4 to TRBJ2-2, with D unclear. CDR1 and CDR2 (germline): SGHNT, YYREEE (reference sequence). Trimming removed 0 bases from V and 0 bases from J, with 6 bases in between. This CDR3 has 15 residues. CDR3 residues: CASSLGSTNTGELFF. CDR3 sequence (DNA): TGTGCCAGCAGCTTGGGTAGCACGAACACCGGGGAGCTGTTTTTT.

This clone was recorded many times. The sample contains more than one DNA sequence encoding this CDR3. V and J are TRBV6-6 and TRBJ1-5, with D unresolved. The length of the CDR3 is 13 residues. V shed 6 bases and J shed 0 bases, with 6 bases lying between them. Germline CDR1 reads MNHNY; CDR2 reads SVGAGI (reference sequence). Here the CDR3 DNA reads TGTGCCAGCAGCCAGGTTAGCAATCAGCCCCAGCATTTT. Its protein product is CASSQVSNQPQHF.

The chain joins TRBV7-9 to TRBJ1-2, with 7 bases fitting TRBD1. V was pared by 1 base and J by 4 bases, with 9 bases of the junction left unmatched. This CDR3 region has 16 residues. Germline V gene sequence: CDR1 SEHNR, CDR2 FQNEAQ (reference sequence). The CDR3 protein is CASSLDSEGAGYGYTF. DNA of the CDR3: TGTGCCAGCAGCTTAGATTCGGAGGGGGCAGGCTATGGCTACACCTTC.

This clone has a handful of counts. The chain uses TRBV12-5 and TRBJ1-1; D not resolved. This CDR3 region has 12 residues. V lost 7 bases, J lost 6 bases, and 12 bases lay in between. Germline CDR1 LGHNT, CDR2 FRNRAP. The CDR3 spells CASATSGPEAFF. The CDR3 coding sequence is TGTGCTAGTGCAACCTCAGGCCCTGAAGCTTTCTTT.

The CDR3 region has the DNA TGCGCCAGCAGCCCCCGGGACAGGGGCTACACTGAAGCTTTCTTT. It encodes CASSPRDRGYTEAFF. The rearrangement joins TRBV5-1 to TRBJ1-1, with 10 positions matching TRBD1. The CDR3 consists of 15 residues. CDR1 is SGHRS and CDR2 is YFSETQ in the germline V gene. Losses at the gene ends were 4 bases for V and 3 bases for J; bases not matched to a gene: 6.

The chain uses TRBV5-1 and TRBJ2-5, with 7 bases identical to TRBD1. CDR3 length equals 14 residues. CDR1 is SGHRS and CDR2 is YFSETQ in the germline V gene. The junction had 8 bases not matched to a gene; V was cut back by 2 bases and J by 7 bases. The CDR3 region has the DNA TGCGCCAGCAGCTTAGAAGGGGGCTTGGGGACCCAGTACTTC. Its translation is CASSLEGGLGTQYF.

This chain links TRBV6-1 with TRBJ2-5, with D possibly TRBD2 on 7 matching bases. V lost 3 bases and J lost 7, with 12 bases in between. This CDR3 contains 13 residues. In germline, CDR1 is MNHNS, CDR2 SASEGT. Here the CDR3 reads CASSDRGAVTQYF. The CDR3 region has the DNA TGTGCCAGCAGTGATCGGGGGGCCGTGACCCAGTACTTC.

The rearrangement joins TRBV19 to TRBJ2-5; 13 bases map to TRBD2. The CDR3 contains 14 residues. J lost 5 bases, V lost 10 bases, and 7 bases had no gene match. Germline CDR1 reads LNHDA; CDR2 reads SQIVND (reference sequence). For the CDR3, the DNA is TGTGCCACCTCGACTAGCGGGGGGAGGGAGACCCAGTACTTC. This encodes CATSTSGGRETQYF. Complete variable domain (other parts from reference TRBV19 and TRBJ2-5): DGGITQSPKYLFRKEGQNVTLSCEQNLNHDAMYWYRQDPGQGLRLIYYSQIVNDFQKGDIAEGYSVSREKKESFPLTVTSAQKNPTAFYLCATSTSGGRETQYFGPGTRLLVL.

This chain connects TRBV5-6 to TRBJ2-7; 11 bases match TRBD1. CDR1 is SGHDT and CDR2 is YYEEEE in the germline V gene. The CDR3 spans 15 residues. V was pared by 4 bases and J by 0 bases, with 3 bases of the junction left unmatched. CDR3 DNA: TGTGCCAGCAGCCCCGGGACAGGGGGCTCCTACGAGCAGTACGTC. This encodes CASSPGTGGSYEQYV.

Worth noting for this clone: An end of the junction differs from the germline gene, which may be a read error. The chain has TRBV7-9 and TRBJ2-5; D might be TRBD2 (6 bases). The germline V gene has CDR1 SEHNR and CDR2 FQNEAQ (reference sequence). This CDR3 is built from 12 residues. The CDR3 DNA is TGTTCCAGCAGCTTAGGAGGGGAGACCCAGTACTTC. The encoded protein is CSSSLGGETQYF.

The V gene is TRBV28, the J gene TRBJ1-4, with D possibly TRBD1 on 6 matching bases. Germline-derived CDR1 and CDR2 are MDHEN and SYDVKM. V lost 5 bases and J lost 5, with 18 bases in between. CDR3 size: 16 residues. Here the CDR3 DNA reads TGTGCCAGCAGTCCCTCCGACGACAGGTTAAATGAAAAACTGTTTTTT. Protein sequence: CASSPSDDRLNEKLFF.

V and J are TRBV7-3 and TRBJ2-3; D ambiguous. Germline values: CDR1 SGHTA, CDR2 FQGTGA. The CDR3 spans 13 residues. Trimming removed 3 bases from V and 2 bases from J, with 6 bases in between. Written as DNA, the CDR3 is TGTGCCAGCAGCTTTTATAACACAGATACGCAGTATTTT. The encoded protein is CASSFYNTDTQYF. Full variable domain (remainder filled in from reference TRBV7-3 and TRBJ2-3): GAGVSQTPSNKVTEKGKYVELRCDPISGHTALYWYRQSLGQGPEFLIYFQGTGAADDSGLPNDRFFAVRPEGSVSTLKIQRTERGDSAVYLCASSFYNTDTQYFGPGTRLTVL.

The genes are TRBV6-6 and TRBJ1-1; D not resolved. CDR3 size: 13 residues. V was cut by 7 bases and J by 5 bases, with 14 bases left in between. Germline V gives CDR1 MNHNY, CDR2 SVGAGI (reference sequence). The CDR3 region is CASTLTGSTEAFF. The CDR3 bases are TGTGCCAGCACCTTGACTGGCTCGACTGAAGCTTTCTTT.